This entry lists 4 T cell receptor beta chains sequenced from one sample in a study of blood T cells in healthy people across ages. Combining a sample-barcoded 5' primer with a J-beta primer mix, a second PCR ran for roughly 7 to 12 cycles. A single record per CDR3 protein comes from TCRdb applying MiXCR to the 5' RACE reads. Among approximately 490,000 distinct CDR3 sequences listed, less than 25% were seen once. The data also belong to a second study, concerning T cells of mothers and their children.

Sequencing was done on a sample of blood. The receptors were sampled from a boy under 18 in good health.

Only a few counts were recorded for this clonotype. The chain recombines TRBV27 with TRBJ2-3; TRBD2 matches at 7 bases. The V segment lost 6 bases and the J segment 2 bases; nucleotides outside the gene matches: 5. Per the germline V gene, CDR1 is MNHEY and CDR2 is SMNVEV (reference sequence). The CDR3 has 14 residues. The CDR3 protein is CASRLAAYTDTQYF. The CDR3, as DNA: TGTGCCAGCAGGCTAGCGGCCTACACAGATACGCAGTATTTT.

The chain couples TRBV3-1 to TRBJ1-1; D ambiguous. V shed 1 base and J shed 4 bases, with 7 bases lying between them. Germline V CDR1 and CDR2: LGHDT, YNNKEL (reference sequence). This CDR3 contains 13 residues. This CDR3 reads CASSQGRATEAFF. The CDR3 DNA follows: TGTGCCAGCAGCCAAGGTCGGGCCACTGAAGCTTTCTTT.

This chain links TRBV27 with TRBJ1-1, with D perhaps TRBD1 (5 bases). The CDR3 is made up of 15 amino acids. Germline V gene lookup returns CDR1 MNHEY and CDR2 SMNVEV (reference sequence). V lost 4 bases and J lost 8, with 20 bases in between. The CDR3 sequence: CASSYTPGTKGEAFF. The CDR3 nucleotides are TGTGCCAGCAGTTACACACCCGGGACCAAGGGGGAAGCTTTCTTT.

A few counts support this clonotype. This chain links TRBV2 with TRBJ1-4, with 8 bases fitting TRBD1. V was clipped by 0 bases and J by 7 bases; unmatched bases: 7. There are 16 residues in the CDR3. The V gene's germline CDR1 is SNHLY and CDR2 FYNNEI. CDR3: CASSEATGAVGEKLFF. The CDR3, as DNA: TGTGCCAGCAGTGAAGCGACAGGGGCGGTGGGTGAAAAACTGTTTTTT.